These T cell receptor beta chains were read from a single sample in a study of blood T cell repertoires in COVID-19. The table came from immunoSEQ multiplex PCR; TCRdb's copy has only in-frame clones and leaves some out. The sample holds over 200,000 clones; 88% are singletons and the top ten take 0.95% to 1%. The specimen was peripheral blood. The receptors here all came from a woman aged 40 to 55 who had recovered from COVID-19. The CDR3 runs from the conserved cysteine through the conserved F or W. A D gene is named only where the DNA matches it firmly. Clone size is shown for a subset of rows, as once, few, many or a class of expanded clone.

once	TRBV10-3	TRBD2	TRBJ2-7	TGTGCCATCAGGGCTAGACTAGCGGGAGGGGTCTACGAGCAGTACTTC	CAIRARLAGGVYEQYF
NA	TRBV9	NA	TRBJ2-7	TGTGCCAGCAGCCCCGGGTCCACCCTCACCTACGAGCAGTACTTC	CASSPGSTLTYEQYF
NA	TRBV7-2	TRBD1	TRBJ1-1	TGTGCCAGCAGCACCGGACAGGGTGGCTACACTGAAGCTTTCTTT	CASSTGQGGYTEAFF
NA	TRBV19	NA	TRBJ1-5	TGTGCCAGTAGTATTGGGGGCAGGGGAGGCAATCAGCCCCAGCATTTT	CASSIGGRGGNQPQHF
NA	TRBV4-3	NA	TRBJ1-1	TGCGCCAGCAGCCAAGAGCCCGCAGTGAACACTGAAGCTTTCTTT	CASSQEPAVNTEAFF
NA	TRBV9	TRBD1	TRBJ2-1	TGTGCCAGCAGCGTATGGGCAGGGGGCTCCTACAATGAGCAGTTCTTC	CASSVWAGGSYNEQFF
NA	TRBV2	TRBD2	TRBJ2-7	TGTGCCAGCAATTTACCCAGGACTAGCGACACATACGAGCAGTACTTC	CASNLPRTSDTYEQYF
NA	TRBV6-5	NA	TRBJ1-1	TGTGCCAGCACCCAGGGGTGGAGCAGGACTGAAGCTTTCTTT	CASTQGWSRTEAFF
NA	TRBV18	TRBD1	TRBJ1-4	TGTGCCAGCTCACCAGTTTCGGGACAGAATGAAAAACTGTTTTTT	CASSPVSGQNEKLFF
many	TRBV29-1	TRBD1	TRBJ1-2	TGCAGCGATTGGGGGACAGGGTACGGCTACACCTTC	CSDWGTGYGYTF
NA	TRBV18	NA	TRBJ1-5	TGTGCCAGCTCACCATGGCGGCCGGAGAGCAATCAGCCCCAGCATTTT	CASSPWRPESNQPQHF
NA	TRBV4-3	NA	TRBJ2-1	TGCGCCAGCAGCCAAGATTGGGCGGGTAAGCAGTTCTTC	CASSQDWAGKQFF
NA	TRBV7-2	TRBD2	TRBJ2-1	TGTGCCAGCAGCCCAACTAGCGGGAGGGCCTTCTACAATGAGCAGTTCTTC	CASSPTSGRAFYNEQFF
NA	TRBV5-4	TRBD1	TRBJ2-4	TGTGCCAGCAGCTTGGGGGGACAGGGGAGGGTCATTCAGTACTTC	CASSLGGQGRVIQYF
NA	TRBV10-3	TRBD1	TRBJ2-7	TGTGCCATCGCCCAGGACAGGGATTTCGGCGGTACCACCTACGAGCAGTACTTC	CAIAQDRDFGGTTYEQYF
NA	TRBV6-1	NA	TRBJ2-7	TGTGCCAGCAGTGAACCGGGTGGGAGCCGCTACGAGCAGTACTTC	CASSEPGGSRYEQYF
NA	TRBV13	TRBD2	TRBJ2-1	TGTGCCAGCAGCCCCTGGGGAGGGGCCAATGAGCAGTTCTTC	CASSPWGGANEQFF
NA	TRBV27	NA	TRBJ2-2	TGTGCCAGCAGTTTAGGGCAGACAACCGGGGAGCTGTTTTTT	CASSLGQTTGELFF
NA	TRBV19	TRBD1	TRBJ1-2	TGTGCCAGTAGTCCATCCGGGACAGCTCCCTATGGCTACACCTTC	CASSPSGTAPYGYTF
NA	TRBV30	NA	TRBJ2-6	TGTGCCTGGAGTGTAGGGGCTGGGGCCAACGTCCTGACTTTC	CAWSVGAGANVLTF
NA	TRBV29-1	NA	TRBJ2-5	TGCAGCGCCGGAGGCCCCGGGGGGACCCAGTACTTC	CSAGGPGGTQYF
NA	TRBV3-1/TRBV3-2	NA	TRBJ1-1	TGTGCCAGCAGCCCCACGGGGGGGATGAACACTGAAGCTTTCTTT	CASSPTGGMNTEAFF
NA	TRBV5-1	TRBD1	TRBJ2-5	TGCGCCAGCAGCCCGGCGACCGGGACAGGCCGCCAAACCCAGTACTTC	CASSPATGTGRQTQYF
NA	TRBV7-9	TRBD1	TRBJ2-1	TGTGCCACCCAAGGGGGCTTGGGGAATGAGCAGTTCTTC	CATQGGLGNEQFF
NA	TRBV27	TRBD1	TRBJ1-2	TGTGCCAGCAGTTTATGGGACAGACCCCTAAGCGGCTACACCTTC	CASSLWDRPLSGYTF
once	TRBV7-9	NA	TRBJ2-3	TGTGCCAGCAGCTTAGTTTCCGGGTTTCCAGATACGCAGTATTTT	CASSLVSGFPDTQYF
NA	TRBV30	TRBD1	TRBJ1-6	TGTGCCCCCGATGGGACAGGCGAGAATTCACCCCTCCACTTT	CAPDGTGENSPLHF
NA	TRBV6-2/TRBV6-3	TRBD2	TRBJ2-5	TGTGCCAGCAGTTACTGGCGGGAGATAGGGGAGACCCAGTACTTC	CASSYWREIGETQYF
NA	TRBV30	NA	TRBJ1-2	TGTGCCTGGAGTGAGGGGCGAGACTATGGCTACACCTTC	CAWSEGRDYGYTF
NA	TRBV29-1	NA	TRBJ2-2	TGCAGCGTGGACAGCGGGAACACCGGGGAGCTGTTTTTT	CSVDSGNTGELFF
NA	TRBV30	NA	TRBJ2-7	TGTGCCTGGGGGCCCTCTGCGGGGAGAGAAGGGTCGTTC	CAWGPSAGREGSF
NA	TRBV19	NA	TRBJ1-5	TGTGCCAGTACTGCTAATCAGGGTTTATTTCAGCCCCAGCATTTT	CASTANQGLFQPQHF
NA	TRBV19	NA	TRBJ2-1	TGTGCCAGTAGTCCACGGACAGCCGGAAACAATGAGCAGTTCTTC	CASSPRTAGNNEQFF
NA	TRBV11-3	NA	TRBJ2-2	TGTGCCAGCAGCTTAGATCCGTCCGCGAACACCGGGGAGCTGTTTTTT	CASSLDPSANTGELFF
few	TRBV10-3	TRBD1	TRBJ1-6	TGTGCCATCAGCTACCGGGACAGGGGACGTAATTCACCCCTCCACTTT	CAISYRDRGRNSPLHF
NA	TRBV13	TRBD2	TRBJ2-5	TGTGCCAGCAGCGACGGGACTAGCGGACCCCAAGAGACCCAGTACTTC	CASSDGTSGPQETQYF
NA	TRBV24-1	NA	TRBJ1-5	TGTGCCACCAGTGATTCGGGGGGCGCGTATCAGCCCCAGCATTTT	CATSDSGGAYQPQHF
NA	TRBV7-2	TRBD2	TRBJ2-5	TGTGCCAGCAGCCCTCCCCCCGGGACTAGCAGACGAGAGACCCAGTACTTC	CASSPPPGTSRRETQYF
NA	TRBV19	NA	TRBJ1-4	TGTGCCAGTAGTATGGGAAGGGGAAGTGGTGAAAAACTGTTTTTT	CASSMGRGSGEKLFF
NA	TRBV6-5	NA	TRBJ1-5	TGTGCCAGCAGGGGCGAGACAAATAGCAATCAGCCCCAGCATTTT	CASRGETNSNQPQHF
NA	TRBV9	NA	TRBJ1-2	TGTGCCAGCAGCGTAGGGGCCGGAAGCTATGGCTACACCTTC	CASSVGAGSYGYTF
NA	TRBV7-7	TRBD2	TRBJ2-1	TGTGCTAGCAGCTTATTTGCGGGGGTGGGTTACAATGAGCAGTTCTTC	CASSLFAGVGYNEQFF
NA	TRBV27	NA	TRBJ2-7	TGTGCCAGCAGCCGGACCGGGACCGGGGGCTACGAGCAGTACTTC	CASSRTGTGGYEQYF
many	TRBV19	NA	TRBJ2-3	TGTGCCAGTAGCGGTAGCTCCTTGCGGGATACGCAGTATTTT	CASSGSSLRDTQYF
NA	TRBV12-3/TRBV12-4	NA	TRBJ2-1	TGTGCCAGCACCTCCGGGGGTGAGCAGTTCTTC	CASTSGGEQFF
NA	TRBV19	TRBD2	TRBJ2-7	TGTGCCAGTAGTATGCCAGGGACTAGCGGGAGAAGGGGCGAGCAGTACTTC	CASSMPGTSGRRGEQYF
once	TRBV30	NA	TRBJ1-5	TGTGCCTGGAGTGTTCCCCATCCCAGCAATCAGCCCCAGCATTTT	CAWSVPHPSNQPQHF
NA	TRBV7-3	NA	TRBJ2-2	TGTGCCAGCAGCCCCCTAGGGGGGGGGAACACCGGGGAGCTGTTTTTT	CASSPLGGGNTGELFF
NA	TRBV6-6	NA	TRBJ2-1	TGTGCCAGCAGTCCCGAGGGGGGGCGGGGGCACTACAATGAGCAGTTCTTC	CASSPEGGRGHYNEQFF
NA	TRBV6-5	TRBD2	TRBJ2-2	TGTGCCAGCAGTTACCGTGGACTAGCAGTCGGCGGGGAGCTGTTTTTT	CASSYRGLAVGGELFF
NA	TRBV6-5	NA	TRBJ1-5	TGTGCCAGCAGCGACCGGGGGGGCAATCAGCCCCAGCATTTT	CASSDRGGNQPQHF